In this sample, the clone carrying this T cell receptor beta chain turned up a few times. The data derive from a study of blood T cells in healthy people across ages. PCR was performed a second time for roughly 6 to 12 cycles using a sample-barcoded 5' primer and a J-beta primer mix. TCRdb called the 5' RACE reads again in MiXCR, with one record for every CDR3 protein. The profile covers 540,000 or so distinct CDR3 sequences, with 40% to 50% appearing a single time and approximately 25% taken by the ten largest. The CDR3 consists of 13 residues. Trimming took off 4 bases at V and 3 bases at J, with 8 bases between the two ends. CDR1 is MGHRA and CDR2 is YSYEKL in the germline V gene.

The rearrangement links TRBV4-1 to TRBJ2-3, with D uncertain. Material for sequencing was blood. The receptor was isolated from an elderly man in good health. The CDR3 reads CASSPYSTDTQYF. CDR3 DNA sequence: TGCGCCAGCAGCCCGTATTCAACAGATACGCAGTATTTT.